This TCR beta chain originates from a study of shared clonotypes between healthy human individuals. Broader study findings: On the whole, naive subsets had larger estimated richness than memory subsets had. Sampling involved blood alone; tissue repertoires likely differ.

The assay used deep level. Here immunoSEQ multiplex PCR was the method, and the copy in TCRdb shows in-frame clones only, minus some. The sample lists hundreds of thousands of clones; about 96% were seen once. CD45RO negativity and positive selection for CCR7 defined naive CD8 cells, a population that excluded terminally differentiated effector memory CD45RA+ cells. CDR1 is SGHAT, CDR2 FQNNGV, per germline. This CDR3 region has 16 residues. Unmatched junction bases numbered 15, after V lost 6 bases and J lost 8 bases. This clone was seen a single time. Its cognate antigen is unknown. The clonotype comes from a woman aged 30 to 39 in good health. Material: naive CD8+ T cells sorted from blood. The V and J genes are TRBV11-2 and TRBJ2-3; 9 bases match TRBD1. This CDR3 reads CASRPPRTGDQGTQYF. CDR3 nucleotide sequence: TGTGCCAGCAGGCCGCCGAGGACAGGGGACCAGGGTACGCAGTATTTT.